The 22 T cell receptor beta chains in this list originate from one sample, sequenced in a study of identifying expanded T cells in peripheral blood. The table came from immunoSEQ multiplex PCR; TCRdb's copy has only in-frame clones and leaves some out. The data hold about 100,000 clones, with about 87% observed a single time. The sample consisted of blood. The receptors originated from a person between 18 and 75 years old in good health.

The chain couples TRBV5-1 to TRBJ1-1; no reliable D call. Trimming stripped 0 bases from V and 4 bases from J, with 4 bases between. This CDR3 comprises 12 residues. Germline CDR1 reads SGHRS; CDR2 reads YFSETQ. The CDR3 DNA reads TGCGCCAGCAGCTTGGAAGGCACTGAAGCTTTCTTT. The encoded protein is CASSLEGTEAFF.

The chain carries TRBV11-1 and TRBJ2-1; 8 bases map to TRBD2. Germline V gene sequence: CDR1 SGHAT, CDR2 FQDESV (reference sequence). This CDR3 is 17 amino acids long. V gave up 7 bases and J gave up 4 bases; unmatched junction bases: 15. The CDR3 DNA follows: TGTGCCAGCACCCTCGGTGGAGCGGGAGAAAGTTACAATGAGCAGTTCTTC. It yields the protein CASTLGGAGESYNEQFF.

This sequence joins TRBV6-6 and TRBJ2-1; D possibly uses TRBD1 or TRBD2 (5 bases each). CDR3 length: 15 residues. Deletions cut 2 bases from V and 8 bases from J, with 16 bases between. Germline assignment: CDR1 MNHNY and CDR2 SVGAGI (reference sequence). DNA for the CDR3: TGTGCCAGCAGTTACGAGGACGGGGCGTTTGATGAGCAGTTCTTC. Protein sequence: CASSYEDGAFDEQFF.

This chain uses TRBV6-4 with TRBJ1-1, with a tentative D call TRBD1 (6 bases). CDR1 and CDR2 from the germline V gene are MRHNA and SNTAGT. V was shortened by 7 bases and J by 10 bases, with 22 bases between the two germline ends. The CDR3 totals 14 residues. CDR3 sequence: CASKGTSGAGVAFF. CDR3 DNA sequence: TGTGCCAGCAAGGGTACGTCGGGGGCTGGCGTAGCTTTCTTT.

The chain combines TRBV4-1 with TRBJ1-2; D is unclear. The CDR3 extends over 15 amino acids. Germline CDR1 reads MGHRA; CDR2 reads YSYEKL. With 0 bases removed from V and 8 bases from J, the gap between germline ends came to 16 bases. CDR3 sequence: CASSQDLTPRRGYTF. As DNA, the CDR3 is TGCGCCAGCAGCCAAGATCTCACCCCCCGGAGGGGCTACACCTTC.

The chain combines TRBV18 with TRBJ1-1; D remains unclear. The V end was cut by 4 bases, the J end by 4 bases, with 13 bases between. Germline CDR1 and CDR2: KGHSH and LQKENI. This CDR3 spans 14 amino acids. The CDR3 nucleotides read TGTGCCAGCTCACTCGGCTCCGGCGGCACTGAAGCTTTCTTT. This sequence encodes CASSLGSGGTEAFF.

This clone was picked up one time. The J gene is TRBJ2-1, the V gene TRBV6-6, with 13 bases aligning to TRBD2. Germline assignment: CDR1 MNHNY and CDR2 SVGAGI (reference sequence). V was pared by 5 bases and J by 12 bases, with 13 bases of the junction left unmatched. CDR3 length: 16 amino acids. The CDR3 DNA sequence: TGTGCCAGCAGTACCCAGCCGGGACTAGCGGGACTTTGGCAGTTCTTC. Protein product: CASSTQPGLAGLWQFF.

The V call is TRBV21-1, the J call TRBJ1-1. TRBV21-1 counts as a pseudogene. CDR3 length equals 18 residues. The CDR3 loop is CASSKRQISGGPFAEAFF. DNA for the CDR3: TGTGCCAGCAGCAAACGACAGATCAGCGGCGGACCTTTCGCTGAAGCTTTCTTT.

The V call is TRBV6-5, the J call TRBJ1-1, with D perhaps matching TRBD1 (5 bases). Germline V CDR1 and CDR2: MNHEY, SVGAGI. The CDR3 runs to 15 residues. The V end was cut by 1 base, the J end by 3 bases, with 12 bases between. CDR3 coding DNA: TGTGCCAGCAGTTACTGGGCAGGGTGGGACACTGAAGCTTTCTTT. This translates into CASSYWAGWDTEAFF.

The chain is built from TRBV11-2 and TRBJ1-1, with D hard to call. V lost 1 base and J 10 bases, leaving 13 bases between the germline ends. The CDR3 is 13 residues long. Germline V lookup: CDR1 SGHAT, CDR2 FQNNGV. CDR3 coding DNA: TGTGCCAGCAGCTTAGCCCGGCTGGTCGGAGCTTTCTTT. As protein: CASSLARLVGAFF.

The chain uses TRBV30 and TRBJ1-5; no firm D call. V lost 4 bases, J lost 0 bases, and 7 bases lay in between. The CDR3 runs 13 residues. Germline assignment: CDR1 GTSNPN and CDR2 SVGIG (reference sequence). CDR3 residues: CAWTKNSNQPQHF. The CDR3 DNA follows: TGTGCCTGGACCAAGAATAGCAATCAGCCCCAGCATTTT.

The CDR3 coding sequence is TGCGCCAGCAGCCAAGACCCCGTAGGGGACCCTGGGGGCTACACCTTC. Its translation: CASSQDPVGDPGGYTF. The V gene is TRBV4-1, the J gene TRBJ1-2, with D possibly being TRBD1 (5 bases). CDR1 and CDR2 from the germline V gene are MGHRA and YSYEKL. This CDR3 is 16 amino acids long. With 0 bases removed from V and 8 bases from J, the gap between germline ends came to 19 bases.

This chain joins TRBV13 and TRBJ1-2, with unresolved D. This CDR3 is built from 15 residues. Trimming stripped 2 bases from V and 7 bases from J, with 17 bases between. Per the germline V gene, CDR1 is PRHDT and CDR2 is FYEKMQ (reference sequence). The CDR3 sequence is CASSLIGVGVRGYTF. The CDR3 DNA reads TGTGCCAGCAGCTTAATTGGGGTGGGTGTTCGTGGCTACACCTTC.

This chain joins TRBV27 and TRBJ1-2, with TRBD1 as a possible D gene (5 bases). The CDR3 has 13 residues. Per germline, CDR1 MNHEY and CDR2 SMNVEV (reference sequence). V lost 3 bases to trimming and J lost 7 bases, with 12 bases between them. CDR3 bases: TGTGCCAGCAGTTTGAATCACAGGTCTGGCTACACCTTC. It encodes CASSLNHRSGYTF.

The V gene is TRBV19, the J gene TRBJ2-1, with a tentative D call TRBD2 (5 bases). Trimming removed 0 bases from V and 4 bases from J, with 16 bases in between. The CDR3 spans 17 residues. In germline, CDR1 is LNHDA, CDR2 SQIVND (reference sequence). CDR3 nucleotides: TGTGCCAGTAGTATAGACGAGCGGTCATACGCTTACAATGAGCAGTTCTTC. Translation gives CASSIDERSYAYNEQFF.

The chain recombines TRBV7-9 with TRBJ2-1; TRBD2 agrees at 8 bases. The CDR3 is 17 amino acids. The ends lost 4 bases at V and 9 bases at J; junction bases unmatched: 17. From germline, CDR1 is SEHNR and CDR2 FQNEAQ (reference sequence). CDR3 loop: CASSSKLWRGDGGEQFF. The CDR3 nucleotides read TGTGCCAGCAGCTCCAAGTTGTGGCGGGGGGATGGTGGTGAGCAGTTCTTC.

V is TRBV5-1 and J is TRBJ2-1, with D tentatively TRBD2 (6 bases). CDR3 length: 15 amino acids. Germline V gives CDR1 SGHRS, CDR2 YFSETQ. Deletions cut 0 bases from V and 3 bases from J, with 10 bases between. In nucleotides, the CDR3 is TGCGCCAGCAGCTTGGGCGGAGGGTTCTACAATGAGCAGTTCTTC. Its protein is CASSLGGGFYNEQFF.

The chain's CDR3 is CAISVFRGTTGELFF. The CDR3 DNA reads TGTGCCATCAGTGTTTTCAGGGGAACCACCGGGGAGCTGTTTTTT. The V call is TRBV10-3, the J call TRBJ2-2, with D possibly being TRBD1 (6 bases). Germline loops: CDR1 ENHRY, CDR2 SYGVKD. This CDR3 region has 15 residues. The germline V and J ends were trimmed by 4 bases and 4 bases, with 13 bases remaining between them.

This chain uses TRBV21-1 with TRBJ1-5. TRBV21-1 is marked as a pseudogene. This CDR3 is 17 amino acids long. As DNA, the CDR3 is TGTGCCAGCCGTTTGGGGGATAGAGACCTTGGCAATCAGCCCCAGCATTTT. It is translated as CASRLGDRDLGNQPQHF.

This chain connects TRBV5-1 to TRBJ2-6; 11 positions match TRBD1. The germline V gene has CDR1 SGHRS and CDR2 YFSETQ. The CDR3 loop spans 20 amino acids. V was pared by 2 bases and J by 3 bases, with 13 bases of the junction left unmatched. CDR3 nucleotides: TGCGCCAGCAGCTTAACCGGGACAGGGGGTCGTTTGGATGGGGCCAACGTCCTGACTTTC. The encoded protein is CASSLTGTGGRLDGANVLTF.

This chain connects TRBV2 to TRBJ2-1, with TRBD2 identical over 11 bases. The germline CDR1 and CDR2 sequences are SNHLY and FYNNEI. V was pared by 5 bases and J by 6 bases, with 6 bases of the junction left unmatched. CDR3 length: 15 residues. CDR3 sequence (DNA): TGTGCCAGCAGTCGGCCTAGCGGGGGGATCAATGAGCAGTTCTTC. It translates to CASSRPSGGINEQFF.

CDR3 sequence reads: CSAIQSSGTQGMSGANVLTF. CDR3 bases: TGCAGCGCCATTCAGTCTAGTGGAACCCAGGGGATGTCTGGGGCCAACGTCCTGACTTTC. J is TRBJ2-6 and V is TRBV29-1; possibly TRBD1 for D (6 bases). The V gene's germline CDR1 is SQVTM and CDR2 ANQGSEA. V lost 7 bases and J 1 base, leaving 29 bases between the germline ends. The CDR3 runs to 20 residues.